Given below is one T cell receptor (beta chain) in context. The data are from a study of OX40 agonist ivuxolimab in advanced cancers. Study-wide background: With ivuxolimab, an agonistic anti-OX40 (CD134) antibody, patients were treated.

Here immunoSEQ multiplex PCR was the method, and the copy in TCRdb shows in-frame clones only, minus some. The table shows more than 100,000 clones, with approximately 94% occurring only once. Sequenced here: CD4+ or CD8+ T cells sorted from blood, sampled in a trial of the OX40 agonist ivuxolimab. This sequence was found in an adult with an advanced solid tumor such as melanoma, head and neck, liver or kidney cancer.

CDR3 in DNA: TGTGCCAGCAGCTTAGAAAGGGTTTCGGGCTATGGCTACACCTTC. Protein: CASSLERVSGYGYTF. The chain combines TRBV7-2 with TRBJ1-2; D gene ambiguous. The length of the CDR3 is 15 residues. The germline gives CDR1 SGHTA, CDR2 FQGNSA. Trimming left V 1 base short and J 4 bases short, with 13 bases between.